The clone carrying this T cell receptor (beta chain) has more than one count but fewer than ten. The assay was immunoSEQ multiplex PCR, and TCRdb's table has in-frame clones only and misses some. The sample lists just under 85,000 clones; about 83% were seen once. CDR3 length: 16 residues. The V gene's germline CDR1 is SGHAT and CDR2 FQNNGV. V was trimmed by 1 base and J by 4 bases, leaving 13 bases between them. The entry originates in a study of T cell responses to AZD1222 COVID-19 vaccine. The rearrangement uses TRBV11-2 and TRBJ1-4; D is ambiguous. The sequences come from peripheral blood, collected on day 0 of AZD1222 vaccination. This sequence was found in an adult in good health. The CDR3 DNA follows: TGTGCCAGCAGCTTAGTCCCGGGAGCTCTTAATGAAAAACTGTTTTTT. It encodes CASSLVPGALNEKLFF. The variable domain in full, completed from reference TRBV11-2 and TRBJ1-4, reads EAGVAQSPRYKIIEKRQSVAFWCNPISGHATLYWYQQILGQGPKLLIQFQNNGVVDDSQLPKDRFSAERLKGVDSTLKIQPAKLEDSAVYLCASSLVPGALNEKLFFGSGTQLSVL.